The rows below give T cell receptor beta chains drawn from one sample of a study of cytomegalovirus exposure and HLA in healthy donors. TCRdb keeps only in-frame clones here, not all; method: immunoSEQ multiplex PCR. The sample carries fewer than 150,000 clones, around 85% recorded once. Sequenced material: PBMCs. Receptors originate from a woman aged 25-40 years in good health and CMV-seropositive. Each CDR3 is given with its conserved first and last residue. The D gene is left open where the match is weak. The size of a clone is reported for some rows only, either as once, few or many, or as a class for expanded clones.

V	J	size	D	DNA	CDR3
TRBV11-2	TRBJ2-7	.	.	TGTGCCAGCAGCTTAGTAGCAGGGCGCTACGAGCAGTACTTC	CASSLVAGRYEQYF
TRBV6-5	TRBJ1-4	.	.	TGTGCCAGCAGTTTCGGGGGGACTAGGAGTAATGAAAAACTGTTTTTT	CASSFGGTRSNEKLFF
TRBV27	TRBJ1-1	once	.	TGTGCCAGCAGTTTCGGACTTGGGATGAACACTGAAGCTTTCTTT	CASSFGLGMNTEAFF
TRBV9	TRBJ2-3	.	TRBD2	TGTGCCAGCAGCGTGACTAGCGGGGGGGATACGCAGTATTTT	CASSVTSGGDTQYF
TRBV18	TRBJ2-1	.	.	TGTGCCAGCTCACGCGGAGTCTCGTCCGCGGCGAGCTCCTACAATGAGCAGTTCTTC	CASSRGVSSAASSYNEQFF
TRBV5-6	TRBJ1-2	.	.	TGTGCCAGCACCCTGGACTTTAACTATGGCTACACCTTC	CASTLDFNYGYTF
TRBV5-4	TRBJ1-1	.	.	TGTGCCAGCAGCTTGGGGCAGAATATGAACACTGAAGCTTTCTTT	CASSLGQNMNTEAFF
TRBV14	TRBJ1-1	.	.	TGTGCCAGCAGCCTATCCACGGGGGGAGCTTTCTTT	CASSLSTGGAFF
TRBV30	TRBJ2-7	.	.	TGTGCCTGGAGTGTACGGGGGGCTGAGAAAGAGCAGTACTTC	CAWSVRGAEKEQYF
TRBV28	TRBJ2-7	.	TRBD1	TGTGCCAGCAGTTCCCCGGGACAGGGCAACGAGCAGTACTTC	CASSSPGQGNEQYF
TRBV7-6	TRBJ2-7	.	.	TGTGCCAGCAGCTTAGGTCCAGGCACCTACGAGCAGTACTTC	CASSLGPGTYEQYF
TRBV28	TRBJ1-4	.	TRBD1	TGTGCCAGCTATAGGACAGGCCCCGAAAAACTGTTTTTT	CASYRTGPEKLFF
TRBV29-1	TRBJ2-6	.	.	TGTGGTGTTTGCGGGGATTCCTTCTCTGGGGCCAACGTCCTGACTTTC	CGVCGDSFSGANVLTF
TRBV9	TRBJ2-1	.	TRBD2	TGTGCCAGCAGCGTAGCGGGGGGACCCTACAATGAGCAGTTCTTC	CASSVAGGPYNEQFF
TRBV5-1	TRBJ1-3	.	.	TGCGCCAGCAGCTTGGCCAGCTCTGGAAACACCATATATTTT	CASSLASSGNTIYF
TRBV21-1	TRBJ2-3	once	.	TGTGCCAGCAGCCCCCGGACTAGCGGGGGGCTCCTCACAGATACGCAGTATTTT	CASSPRTSGGLLTDTQYF
TRBV27	TRBJ2-3	.	TRBD2	TGTGCCAGCAGTTTAGGGACTACCAGAGAACATACGCAGTATTTT	CASSLGTTREHTQYF
TRBV11-2	TRBJ2-3	.	.	TGTGCCAGCACCTCCGGGCGGGATATCGCAGATACGCAGTATTTT	CASTSGRDIADTQYF
TRBV5-1	TRBJ1-1	.	.	TGCGCCAGCATGGGCGACAGGTGGAACACTGAAGCTTTCTTT	CASMGDRWNTEAFF
TRBV5-1	TRBJ2-1	.	.	TGCGCCAGCAGCTTGAGGGGAGGTCAGAACAATGAGCAGTTCTTC	CASSLRGGQNNEQFF